The table lists the clone carrying this TCR beta chain with a few counts. Primers used in a second PCR of roughly 7 to 11 cycles were a sample-barcoded 5' primer and a J-beta primer mix. TCRdb analysed the 5' RACE reads with MiXCR anew, one entry per CDR3 protein. The sample shows 800,000 to 1,000,000 distinct CDR3 sequences, roughly 43% of them seen only once. These data come from a study of blood T cells in healthy people across ages. This CDR3 is built from 16 residues. Germline V lookup: CDR1 SGHAT, CDR2 FQNNGV. The V and J ends lost 5 bases and 0 bases respectively, with 15 bases between them. This sequence originates from a man in his thirties or forties in good health. The sample taken for sequencing was blood. The chain employs TRBV11-2 and TRBJ2-3, with D hard to call. The CDR3 sequence is CASSRLKSESTDTQYF. CDR3 nucleotide sequence: TGTGCCAGCAGCCGGTTAAAGTCAGAGAGCACAGATACGCAGTATTTT.